This T cell receptor (beta chain) appears in the sequencing data of a study of blood T cell repertoires in COVID-19 (dated by TCRdb to 2020 to 2021). Turning to the overall study: Samples from collaborators originated in the United States, Italy and Spain and spanned both the acute and convalescent phases of COVID-19. The prospective study material was composed of cDNA or gDNA derived from T cells, B-cell-depleted T cells, or PBMCs. Subjects who had been exposed to COVID-19, were actively infected with it, or had recovered from it provided the deeply sampled blood TCRbeta repertoires that made up the dataset. A freely available public database, intended as a resource for researchers studying the immune response to SARS-CoV-2, is where the repertoires were released. Samples came from the ongoing ImmuneRACE study (first 160 participants) plus 1,254 subjects from 6 global collaborators. Sample metadata almost always included a de-identified subject ID, COVID-19 status, age in years and sex. Where available, HLA class I and class II types were taken from metadata supplied by the sample provider and were not determined by assay-based typing.

V is shortened by 1 base, J by 5 bases, and the region joining them spans 11 bases. Taken from the germline V gene (reference sequence), the CDR1 and CDR2 loops are LNHNV and YYDKDF. The CDR3 goes from the cysteine to the phenylalanine over 15 residues. The only DNA kept is the CDR3, 45 bases in frame from the first base. As for this clone: Its antigen target is currently unknown. One base away there is no much larger clone; base qualities are not given.

At one collaborating source in Seattle, patients were enrolled during active infection and were followed longitudinally through the course of disease. The collaborating institutions used their own protocols to collect whole blood in K2EDTA tubes. For TCRbeta analysis, collaborator samples were shipped as frozen whole blood, as isolated PBMCs, or as DNA extracted from either sample type. The immunoSEQ Assay, a bias-controlled multiplex PCR, was used to amplify TCRbeta CDR3 regions from genomic DNA. Processing in the source paper ran as follows. The number of nucleated cells in each sample was estimated from the amplification of reference gene primers within the assay. Sequence reads were collapsed and filtered to measure the absolute abundance of every unique TCRbeta CDR3 rearrangement. For each sample, productive Simpson clonality was calculated as the square root of Simpson's diversity index across productive rearrangements. TCRdb limited this immuneACCESS table to in-frame rearrangements with V and J called. A share of clones is missing; checked studies link under half to unresolved V genes, and the rest is unexplained. That table furnishes V, J and clone size, whereas the DNA furnished D and trimming. The sample data list 200,000 to 250,000 clones, and roughly four fifths of these were observed just once. In total, the top ten clones hold 7.8% of the sample.

What the work shows at the level of the full study, not this receptor alone: The amount of clinical and demographic metadata varied by source and participant and was provided uncurated.

This TCR was sampled from a woman of 80 years or more with COVID-19, enrolled during active disease. The rearrangement joined TRBV15 to TRBJ2-2, with the D gene uncertain. The sequenced material came from peripheral blood. CDR3 loop: CATSRVTMSTGELFF. The bases read TGTGCCACCAGCAGAGTTACAATGTCGACCGGGGAGCTGTTTTTT.